These 30 T cell receptor beta chains share one sample of origin, sequenced in a study of cytomegalovirus exposure and HLA in healthy donors. 60 Vbeta and 13 Jbeta primers were used in PCR. Sequencing used immunoSEQ multiplex PCR; TCRdb keeps in-frame clones, though not all of them. The data hold over 150,000 clones, with roughly four fifths observed a single time. The material sequenced was PBMCs. The receptors stem from a man aged 50 to 59 in good health and CMV-seropositive.

The CDR3 coding sequence is TGTGCCATCAGTGAGTCACGGGGGAGTAGGGACGAGCAGTACTTC. Its protein is CAISESRGSRDEQYF. The V call is TRBV10-3, the J call TRBJ2-7; TRBD2 might be the D (6 bases). V lost 0 bases to trimming and J lost 5 bases, with 14 bases between them. CDR1 is ENHRY, CDR2 SYGVKD, per germline. CDR3 size: 15 residues.

The CDR3 here is CASMRENSNQPQHF. The CDR3 nucleotides are TGTGCCAGCATGCGTGAGAATAGCAATCAGCCCCAGCATTTT. The genes are TRBV27 and TRBJ1-5; D remains unclear. The CDR3 runs to 14 residues. The ends were cut back, 7 bases at V and 0 bases at J, with 10 bases in the middle. Germline assignment: CDR1 MNHEY and CDR2 SMNVEV (reference sequence).

The rearrangement uses TRBV11-2 and TRBJ2-3; 9 bases line up with TRBD2. Germline-derived CDR1 and CDR2 are SGHAT and FQNNGV. CDR3 length equals 16 residues. V gave up 1 base and J gave up 5 bases; unmatched junction bases: 7. CDR3 nucleotide sequence: TGTGCCAGCAGCTTAGGTTTAGCGGGGGCGGGAGATACGCAGTATTTT. Its translation is CASSLGLAGAGDTQYF.

In its sample, this clone was seen a few times. The chain uses TRBV7-9 and TRBJ2-1, with 7 positions matching TRBD2. Looked up from germline, CDR1 is SEHNR and CDR2 is FQNEAQ (reference sequence). With 7 bases clipped from V and 0 bases from J, the junction kept 9 bases outside the gene matches. This CDR3 comprises 16 residues. DNA for the CDR3: TGTGCCAGCATTCTTAGCGGGCACCTCTCCTACAATGAGCAGTTCTTC. As protein: CASILSGHLSYNEQFF.

V and J are TRBV6-6 and TRBJ1-3; possible D gene TRBD1, 6 bases. The length of the CDR3 is 14 residues. The germline V and J ends were trimmed by 11 bases and 2 bases, with 16 bases remaining between them. The germline gives CDR1 MNHNY, CDR2 SVGAGI (reference sequence). In DNA form, the CDR3 reads TGTGCCTGCCAAAAACAGGGTACTGGAAACACCATATATTTT. This sequence encodes CACQKQGTGNTIYF.

This clone has just one count. The J gene is TRBJ2-5, the V gene TRBV9, with 9 nucleotides matching TRBD2. The V gene's germline CDR1 is SGDLS and CDR2 YYNGEE. The CDR3 consists of 17 residues. The trim removed 4 bases at V and 5 bases at J, leaving 15 bases unmatched. In nucleotides, the CDR3 is TGTGCCAGCAGCCCGCAGGGACTAGCAGACATTCGGGAGACCCAGTACTTC. It specifies CASSPQGLADIRETQYF. The whole variable domain, remainder taken from reference TRBV9 and TRBJ2-5, is DSGVTQTPKHLITATGQRVTLRCSPRSGDLSVYWYQQSLDQGLQFLIQYYNGEERAKGNILERFSAQQFPDLHSELNLSSLELGDSALYFCASSPQGLADIRETQYFGPGTRLLVL.

The rearrangement joins TRBV28 to TRBJ1-2; D possibly corresponds to TRBD1 (5 bases). This CDR3 comprises 13 residues. Germline-derived CDR1 and CDR2 are MDHEN and SYDVKM. With 6 bases removed from V and 8 bases from J, the gap between germline ends came to 16 bases. For the CDR3, the DNA is TGTGCCAGCAGCACGGGACTTCCCCTGGGCTACACCTTC. It encodes CASSTGLPLGYTF.

The chain employs TRBV19 and TRBJ2-4; possibly TRBD2 for D (7 bases). The CDR3 has 18 amino acids. Trimming removed 8 bases at V and 0 bases at J, with 23 bases between. CDR1 LNHDA and CDR2 SQIVND come from the germline V gene (reference sequence). For the CDR3, the DNA is TGTGCCAGTGCTGAGGCGGGGGCCCACGGGGTAGCCAAAAACATTCAGTACTTC. Translated: CASAEAGAHGVAKNIQYF.

This clone was observed a single time. The chain links TRBV2 to TRBJ1-4; D possibly corresponds to TRBD1 (5 bases). CDR3 length: 14 residues. V was cut by 5 bases and J by 13 bases, with 20 bases left in between. Per the germline V gene, CDR1 is SNHLY and CDR2 is FYNNEI. The CDR3 loop reads CASSLSGTGGRLFF. The CDR3, as DNA: TGTGCCAGCAGTCTTTCAGGGACTGGCGGAAGACTGTTTTTT.

The V and J genes are TRBV19 and TRBJ2-1, with D possibly being TRBD1 (5 bases). Trimming removed 0 bases from V and 9 bases from J, with 15 bases in between. CDR3 size: 15 residues. Germline assignment: CDR1 LNHDA and CDR2 SQIVND (reference sequence). This CDR3 reads CASSIDGQGSGEQFF. The DNA for the CDR3 is TGTGCCAGTAGTATAGATGGGCAGGGATCGGGTGAGCAGTTCTTC. Drawing the rest from reference TRBV19 and TRBJ2-1, the complete variable domain is DGGITQSPKYLFRKEGQNVTLSCEQNLNHDAMYWYRQDPGQGLRLIYYSQIVNDFQKGDIAEGYSVSREKKESFPLTVTSAQKNPTAFYLCASSIDGQGSGEQFFGPGTRLTVL.

The CDR3 DNA sequence: TGTGCCAGTAGTCCCCAAAGGTTTCTAGCGGGCCATGAGCAGTTCTTC. Its translation is CASSPQRFLAGHEQFF. The rearrangement uses TRBV19 and TRBJ2-1, with 8 bases aligning to TRBD2. The CDR3 spans 16 residues. V was clipped by 5 bases and J by 8 bases; unmatched bases: 14. Germline CDR1 LNHDA, CDR2 SQIVND (reference sequence).

J is TRBJ2-7 and V is TRBV10-3; 9 nucleotides align to TRBD2. CDR1 is ENHRY, CDR2 SYGVKD, per germline. The CDR3 is 13 amino acids. J lost 6 bases, V lost 2 bases, and 2 bases had no gene match. CDR3 loop: CAISEPGLAEQYF. The CDR3 bases are TGTGCCATCAGTGAGCCGGGACTAGCCGAGCAGTACTTC.

The sample holds one count of this clone. The chain employs TRBV5-4 and TRBJ2-5; D is undetermined. Germline V gene sequence: CDR1 SGHNT, CDR2 YYREEE (reference sequence). Trimming removed 0 bases at V and 2 bases at J, with 5 bases between. The CDR3 sequence is 13 residues long. CDR3 region: CASSLAVQETQYF. The CDR3 DNA is TGTGCCAGCAGCTTGGCGGTTCAAGAGACCCAGTACTTC.

The chain employs TRBV29-1 and TRBJ1-2, with D possibly being TRBD1 (6 bases). Germline V lookup: CDR1 SQVTM, CDR2 ANQGSEA. The CDR3 is 13 amino acids. The V end lost 2 bases, the J end lost 4 bases, and 11 bases lay between the germline ends. CDR3 amino acids: CSVEFGDIYGYTF. The CDR3, as DNA: TGCAGCGTTGAATTCGGGGACATCTATGGCTACACCTTC. The full variable domain, in which reference TRBV29-1 and TRBJ1-2 provide the parts outside the CDR3, is SAVISQKPSRDICQRGTSLTIQCQVDSQVTMMFWYRQQPGQSLTLIATANQGSEATYESGFVIDKFPISRPNLTFSTLTVSNMSPEDSSIYLCSVEFGDIYGYTFGSGTRLTVV.

The J gene is TRBJ2-1, the V gene TRBV15; TRBD2 is a possible D gene (5 bases). CDR3 length: 14 amino acids. V lost 8 bases and J 0 bases, leaving 11 bases between the germline ends. CDR1 is LNHNV and CDR2 is YYDKDF in the germline V gene (reference sequence). The CDR3, as DNA: TGTGCCACCCAGGACTGGGGCTCCTACAATGAGCAGTTCTTC. Amino acid sequence: CATQDWGSYNEQFF.

The chain joins TRBV2 to TRBJ2-3, with a tentative D call TRBD1 (6 bases). The ends were cut back, 3 bases at V and 3 bases at J, with 13 bases in the middle. This CDR3 comprises 15 residues. CDR1 is SNHLY and CDR2 is FYNNEI in the germline V gene. CDR3: CASSDGRGGTDTQYF. The CDR3 DNA is TGTGCCAGCAGTGATGGGAGAGGGGGTACAGATACGCAGTATTTT.

CDR3 in amino acids: CAISEGQGNEKLFF. Written as DNA, the CDR3 is TGTGCCATCAGTGAGGGACAGGGTAATGAAAAACTGTTTTTT. The J gene is TRBJ1-4, the V gene TRBV10-3, with 8 bases matching TRBD1. The CDR3 length is 14 residues. The germline gives CDR1 ENHRY, CDR2 SYGVKD. Unmatched junction bases numbered 0, after V lost 2 bases and J lost 4 bases.

The rearrangement uses TRBV4-1 and TRBJ2-7, with 8 bases that match TRBD1. The CDR3 has 16 residues. Germline lookup yields CDR1 MGHRA and CDR2 YSYEKL. V was clipped by 4 bases and J by 1 base; unmatched bases: 9. The CDR3 nucleotides read TGCGCCAGCAGCCCAAGAACGACAGGGGCGTCCTACGAGCAGTACTTC. This encodes CASSPRTTGASYEQYF.

The chain uses TRBV28 and TRBJ2-5; TRBD2 matches at 11 bases. Germline values: CDR1 MDHEN, CDR2 SYDVKM. CDR3 length equals 20 residues. The J segment lost 0 bases and the V segment lost 3 bases, leaving 15 bases of the junction unmatched. The CDR3 nucleotides read TGTGCCAGCAGTTTCCGGGCACGGCTAGCGGGAGGCCCCCACCAAGAGACCCAGTACTTC. Residues: CASSFRARLAGGPHQETQYF.

This clone appeared once. The rearrangement uses TRBV9 and TRBJ2-5, with 9 bases lining up with TRBD1. The V gene's germline CDR1 is SGDLS and CDR2 YYNGEE. The CDR3 length is 14 residues. Losses at the gene ends were 3 bases for V and 5 bases for J; bases not matched to a gene: 5. The CDR3 DNA reads TGTGCCAGCAGCGCCACAGGGGGCGGGGAGACCCAGTACTTC. It yields the protein CASSATGGGETQYF.

This chain connects TRBV9 to TRBJ1-2; D is uncertain. V lost 0 bases to trimming and J lost 3 bases, with 15 bases between them. The CDR3 length is 16 residues. Looked up from germline, CDR1 is SGDLS and CDR2 is YYNGEE. DNA of the CDR3: TGTGCCAGCAGCGTAGCTTTATCGCAGGTGCACTATGGCTACACCTTC. Amino acids: CASSVALSQVHYGYTF.

The chain carries TRBV5-1 and TRBJ1-6; 8 nucleotides agree with TRBD1. There are 16 residues in the CDR3. Per the germline V gene, CDR1 is SGHRS and CDR2 is YFSETQ. Unmatched junction bases numbered 10, after V lost 4 bases and J lost 7 bases. Here the CDR3 reads CASSTGQGKINSPLHF. CDR3 in DNA: TGCGCCAGCAGCACCGGACAGGGAAAGATAAATTCACCCCTCCACTTT.

The chain recombines TRBV19 with TRBJ2-2; 7 positions agree with TRBD1. Trimming removed 6 bases from V and 6 bases from J; junction bases left unmatched: 7. The germline V gene has CDR1 LNHDA and CDR2 SQIVND (reference sequence). The CDR3 totals 14 residues. Here the CDR3 DNA reads TGTGCCAGTAGCCGTCGACAGGGTTCCGGGGAGCTGTTTTTT. The encoded protein is CASSRRQGSGELFF.

The chain carries TRBV9 and TRBJ2-3, with no clear D. Germline V gene data show CDR1 as SGDLS and CDR2 as YYNGEE. The V gene lost 1 base and the J gene lost 0 bases, with 12 bases spanning the gap. The CDR3 contains 16 residues. The CDR3, as DNA: TGTGCCAGCAGCGTATCCACAACCGGGAGCACAGATACGCAGTATTTT. This codes for CASSVSTTGSTDTQYF.

The chain recombines TRBV6-5 with TRBJ2-3; 8 bases match TRBD2. CDR3 size: 16 residues. V lost 2 bases and J lost 7; bases outside the gene matches: 11. Germline loops: CDR1 MNHEY, CDR2 SVGAGI. The DNA of the CDR3 is TGTGCCAGCAGTTACCCCTCGAGCGGGGGTGGGTATACGCAGTATTTT. It translates to CASSYPSSGGGYTQYF.

There are a few counts of this clone. The J gene is TRBJ1-3, the V gene TRBV5-4, with D possibly matching TRBD1 (5 bases). Germline CDR1 reads SGHNT; CDR2 reads YYREEE (reference sequence). The CDR3 is made up of 16 amino acids. V was pared by 0 bases and J by 4 bases, with 14 bases between. The CDR3 loop reads CASSLEGKDIGNTIYF. The DNA of the CDR3 is TGTGCCAGCAGCTTGGAGGGGAAGGATATCGGAAACACCATATATTTT.

The chain joins TRBV19 to TRBJ2-3, with 8 bases fitting TRBD2. CDR3 length: 16 residues. The germline gives CDR1 LNHDA, CDR2 SQIVND (reference sequence). Trimming took 0 bases from V and 2 from J; bases not matched to a gene: 4. The CDR3 nucleotides are TGTGCCAGTAGTATAGACCGGGGGGGAGTCACAGATACGCAGTATTTT. Translation gives CASSIDRGGVTDTQYF.

Judged by abundance, this clone is medium-sized. This chain links TRBV4-1 with TRBJ1-1, with TRBD1 as a possible D gene (6 bases). CDR1 is MGHRA and CDR2 is YSYEKL in the germline V gene. V dropped 4 bases and J dropped 4 bases, with 13 bases sitting between them. The CDR3 is 14 residues long. The CDR3 is CASSPREGGTEAFF. CDR3 DNA: TGCGCCAGCAGCCCCAGGGAGGGGGGCACTGAAGCTTTCTTT.

This clone occurred many times. This same CDR3 is encoded by further DNA sequences in the sample. The J gene is TRBJ1-2, the V gene TRBV28; 8 bases map to TRBD1. The germline V gene has CDR1 MDHEN and CDR2 SYDVKM. The CDR3 has 15 amino acids. The V gene end was trimmed by 5 bases and the J gene end by 2 bases; junction bases not matched to a gene: 7. CDR3 sequence reads: CASSLRQGWNYGYTF. CDR3 nucleotides: TGTGCCAGCAGTCTCCGACAGGGGTGGAACTATGGCTACACCTTC.

V is TRBV28 and J is TRBJ2-7; 7 bases fit TRBD1. With 7 bases clipped from V and 1 base from J, the junction kept 10 bases outside the gene matches. Germline V lookup: CDR1 MDHEN, CDR2 SYDVKM. The CDR3 length is 15 residues. The CDR3 spells CASTLKPGQSYEQYF. The CDR3 nucleotides read TGTGCCAGCACCCTAAAACCGGGACAGTCCTACGAGCAGTACTTC.